This T cell receptor (beta chain) appears in the sequencing data of a study of T cells in Graves' hyperthyroidism and ophthalmopathy. Study-wide findings and caveats: Blood also contained most expanded thyroid clonotypes above 0.001.

Uncontrolled infection, other autoimmune disease, pregnancy or lactation led to exclusion. This clonotype was found many times. Its matching antigen is unknown. The investigators amplified TCR beta CDR3 regions from RNA transcripts. RT-PCR in the first round (using the HTBI primer set) targeted the TCR CDR3. TCRdb re-analysed the multiplex PCR reads in MiXCR, keeping a single row per CDR3 protein. The sample lists roughly 550,000 distinct CDR3 sequences; 15% to 20% were seen once. The germline V gene has CDR1 MDHEN and CDR2 SYDVKM. V shed 5 bases, J shed 4 bases, and the junction held 6 bases outside the gene matches. The CDR3 has 15 residues.

What was sequenced was blood. The sequence was collected from a woman in her thirties with Graves' ophthalmopathy. The chain joins TRBV28 to TRBJ2-3; TRBD2 matches at 10 bases. CDR3 in amino acids: CASSPLAGVSDTQYF. The DNA of the CDR3 is TGTGCCAGCAGTCCGCTAGCGGGAGTATCAGATACGCAGTATTTT.